This T cell receptor (beta chain) was recorded in a study of blood T cell repertoires in COVID-19. In the study overall: From the United States, Italy and Spain came samples of acute and convalescent COVID-19. PBMCs, B-cell-depleted T cells, or T cells were the source of the cDNA or gDNA that made up the material.

Per the study methods: From reference gene primer amplification, estimates of nucleated cell counts were derived. The protocol was immunoSEQ multiplex PCR, while the TCRdb copy is restricted to in-frame clones and leaves out a portion. V and J calls and clone size are copied from that table; D and trimming were computed from the DNA. The data contain about 66,000 clones, roughly 90% of them singletons. CDR1 SGHAT and CDR2 FQNNGV come from the germline V gene. The V gene lost 5 bases and the J gene lost 4 bases, with 11 bases spanning the gap. The CDR3 totals 13 residues. This chain links TRBV11-2 with TRBJ1-1, with a weak D call TRBD1 (5 bases). Material: peripheral blood. This sequence originates from a man aged 55 to 70 with acute or convalescent COVID-19. In DNA form, the CDR3 reads TGTGCCAGCAGCGTACCAGGGATCACTGAAGCTTTCTTT. Translated, it gives CASSVPGITEAFF.